The present T cell receptor (beta chain) was sequenced within a study of CD8 T cells in Susac syndrome. Study-wide findings and caveats: Total CD8+ repertoires held sixteen Susac-specific public clones, while CD8+ TEMRA repertoires held five.

With random hexamers, reverse transcription was performed on about 0.5 to 1 ug of RNA. Using its own MiXCR run on the immunoSEQ multiplex PCR reads, TCRdb lists one record per CDR3 protein. The table lists roughly 84,000 distinct CDR3 sequences, about 95% of them singletons. The V gene's germline CDR1 is SGHVS and CDR2 FQNEAQ. CDR3 length equals 17 residues. The V end was cut by 6 bases, the J end by 8 bases, with 28 bases between. Concerning this clonotype itself: Its antigen is currently unknown.

This clonotype was obtained from a human donor with Susac syndrome. The V and J genes are TRBV7-8 and TRBJ1-2; no definite D call. What was sequenced was CD8+ T cells from PBMCs. The CDR3 sequence: CASRSNADGWQDLGYTF. CDR3 DNA: TGTGCCAGCAGGTCCAACGCGGACGGGTGGCAGGACCTCGGCTACACCTTC.